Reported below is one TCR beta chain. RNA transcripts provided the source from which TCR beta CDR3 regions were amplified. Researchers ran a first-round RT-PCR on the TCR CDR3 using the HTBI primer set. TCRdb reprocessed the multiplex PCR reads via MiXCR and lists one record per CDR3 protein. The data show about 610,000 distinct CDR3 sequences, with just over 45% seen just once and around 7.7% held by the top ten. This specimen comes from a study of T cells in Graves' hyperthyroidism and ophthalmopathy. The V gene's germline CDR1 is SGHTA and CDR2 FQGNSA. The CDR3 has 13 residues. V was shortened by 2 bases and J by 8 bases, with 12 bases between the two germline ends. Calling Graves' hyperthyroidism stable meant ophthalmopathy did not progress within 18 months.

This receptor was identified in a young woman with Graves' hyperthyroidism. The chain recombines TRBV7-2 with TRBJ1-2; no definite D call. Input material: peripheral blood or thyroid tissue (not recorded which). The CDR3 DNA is TGTGCCAGCAGCTTAATGGATGACGGGGGCTACACCTTC. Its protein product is CASSLMDDGGYTF.